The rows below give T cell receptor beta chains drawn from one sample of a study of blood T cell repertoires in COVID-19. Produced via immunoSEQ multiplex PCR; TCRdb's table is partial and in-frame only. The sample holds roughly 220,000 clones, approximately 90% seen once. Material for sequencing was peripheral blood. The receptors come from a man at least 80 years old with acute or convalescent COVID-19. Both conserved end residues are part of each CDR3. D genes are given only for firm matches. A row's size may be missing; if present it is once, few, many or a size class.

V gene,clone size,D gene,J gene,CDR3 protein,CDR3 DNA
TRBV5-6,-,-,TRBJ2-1,CASSRRLVNEQFF,TGTGCCAGCAGCCGGAGACTAGTCAATGAGCAGTTCTTC
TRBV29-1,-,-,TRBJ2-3,CSVLGGSADTQYF,TGCAGCGTTTTAGGGGGTAGCGCAGATACGCAGTATTTT
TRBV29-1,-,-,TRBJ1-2,CSVERQAPNYGYTF,TGCAGCGTTGAACGGCAGGCTCCTAACTATGGCTACACCTTC
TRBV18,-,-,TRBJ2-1,CASSPLEITSYNEQFF,TGTGCCAGCTCACCACTCGAGATAACCTCCTACAATGAGCAGTTCTTC
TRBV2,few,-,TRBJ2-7,CASSGRSRASYEQYF,TGTGCCAGCAGTGGGAGGTCTAGGGCCTCCTACGAGCAGTACTTC
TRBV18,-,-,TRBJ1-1,CASSPSGYRNTEAFF,TGTGCCAGCTCACCATCCGGGTATCGGAACACTGAAGCTTTCTTT
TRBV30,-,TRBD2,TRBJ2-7,CAWRRTSGNYEQYF,TGTGCCTGGAGAAGGACTAGCGGAAACTACGAGCAGTACTTC
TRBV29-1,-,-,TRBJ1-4,CSATRDRGEKLFF,TGCAGCGCTACACGCGACAGAGGCGAAAAACTGTTTTTT
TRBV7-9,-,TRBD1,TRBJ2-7,CASSLAETGGMYEQYF,TGTGCCAGCAGCTTAGCGGAGACAGGGGGCATGTACGAGCAGTACTTC
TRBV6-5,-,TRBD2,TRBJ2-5,CASSYFGTSGSETQYF,TGTGCCAGCAGTTATTTCGGGACTAGCGGTTCAGAGACCCAGTACTTC
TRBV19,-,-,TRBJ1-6,CASSIGDIFLGNSPLHF,TGTGCCAGTAGTATAGGGGACATCTTCCTGGGGAATTCACCCCTCCACTTT
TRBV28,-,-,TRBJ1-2,CASSSTGSYGYTF,TGTGCCAGCAGTTCGACAGGAAGCTATGGCTACACCTTC
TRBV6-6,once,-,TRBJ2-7,CASSYSRGKHEQYF,TGTGCCAGCAGTTACTCGAGAGGGAAACACGAGCAGTACTTC
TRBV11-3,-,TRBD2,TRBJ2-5,CASSKGLAGGETQYF,TGTGCCAGCAGCAAGGGACTAGCGGGAGGAGAGACCCAGTACTTC
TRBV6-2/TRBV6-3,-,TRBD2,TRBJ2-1,CASSYASSGSNEQFF,TGTGCCAGCAGTTACGCGTCTAGCGGGAGCAATGAGCAGTTCTTC
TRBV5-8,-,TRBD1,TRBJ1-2,CASSFPGQGGFYGYTF,TGTGCCAGCAGCTTTCCGGGGCAGGGGGGATTTTATGGCTACACCTTC
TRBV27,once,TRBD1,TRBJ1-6,CASSSSPPGQGGNSPLHF,TGTGCCAGCAGTTCATCTCCGCCGGGACAGGGGGGGAATTCACCCCTCCACTTT
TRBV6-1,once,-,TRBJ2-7,CASSEARQLGETYEQYF,TGTGCCAGCAGTGAAGCGCGTCAGCTAGGCGAAACCTACGAGCAGTACTTC
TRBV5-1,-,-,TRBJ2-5,CASSLVPDQETQYF,TGCGCCAGCAGCTTGGTGCCAGACCAAGAGACCCAGTACTTC
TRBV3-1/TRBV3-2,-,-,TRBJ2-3,CASSPGEKSTDTQYF,TGTGCCAGCAGCCCCGGGGAAAAAAGCACAGATACGCAGTATTTT
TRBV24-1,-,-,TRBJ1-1,CATRNSGGNTEAFF,TGTGCCACCAGAAACAGCGGAGGGAACACTGAAGCTTTCTTT
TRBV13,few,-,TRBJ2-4,CASSLGLAGNIQYF,TGTGCCAGCAGCTTAGGCCTAGCTGGGAACATTCAGTACTTC
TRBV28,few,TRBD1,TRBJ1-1,CASSPGGWSEAFF,TGTGCCAGCAGCCCAGGGGGGTGGTCTGAAGCTTTCTTT